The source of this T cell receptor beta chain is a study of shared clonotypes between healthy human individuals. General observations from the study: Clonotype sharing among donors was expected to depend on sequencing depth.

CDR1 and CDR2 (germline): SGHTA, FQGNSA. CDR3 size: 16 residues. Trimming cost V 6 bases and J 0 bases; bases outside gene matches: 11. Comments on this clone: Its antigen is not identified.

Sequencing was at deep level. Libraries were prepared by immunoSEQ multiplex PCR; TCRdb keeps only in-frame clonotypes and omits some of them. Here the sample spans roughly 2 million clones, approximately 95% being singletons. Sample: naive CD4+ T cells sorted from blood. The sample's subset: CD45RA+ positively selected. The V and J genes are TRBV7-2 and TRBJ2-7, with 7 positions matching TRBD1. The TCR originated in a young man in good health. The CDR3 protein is CASSLTGTESSYEQYF. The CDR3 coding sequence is TGTGCCAGCAGTTTAACCGGGACAGAGAGCTCCTACGAGCAGTACTTC.